This paragraph covers one T cell receptor (beta chain) sequence. The CDR3 loop spans 15 amino acids. V lost 0 bases and J lost 1, with 9 bases in between. Germline V gene data show CDR1 as MGHRA and CDR2 as YSYEKL. Assay: immunoSEQ multiplex PCR; the TCRdb copy retains only in-frame clones and omits some. This table has 95,000 to 150,000 clones, 87% appearing once. These data come from a study of blood T cell repertoires in COVID-19. Study background: T cells, B-cell-depleted T cells, or PBMCs provided the cDNA or gDNA that served as material.

This TCR was sampled from a woman in her seventies with acute or convalescent COVID-19. The sample comprised peripheral blood. V usage is TRBV4-1 and J usage is TRBJ2-5, with D possibly matching TRBD2 (5 bases). CDR3 in amino acids: CASSQEGLAQETQYF. In DNA, the CDR3 is TGCGCCAGCAGCCAAGAAGGACTGGCCCAAGAGACCCAGTACTTC.